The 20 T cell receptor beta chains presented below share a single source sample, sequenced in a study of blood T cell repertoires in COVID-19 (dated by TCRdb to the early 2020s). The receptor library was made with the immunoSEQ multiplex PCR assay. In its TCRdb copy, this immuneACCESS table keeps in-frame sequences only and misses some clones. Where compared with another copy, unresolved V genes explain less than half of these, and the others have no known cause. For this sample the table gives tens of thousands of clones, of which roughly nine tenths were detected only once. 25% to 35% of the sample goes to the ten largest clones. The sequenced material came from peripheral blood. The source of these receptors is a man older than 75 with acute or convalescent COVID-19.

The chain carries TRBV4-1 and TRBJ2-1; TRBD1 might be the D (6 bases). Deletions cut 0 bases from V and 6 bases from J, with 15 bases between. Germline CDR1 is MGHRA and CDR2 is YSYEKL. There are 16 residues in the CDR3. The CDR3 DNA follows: TGCGCCAGCAGCCAAGATTCAGGGGCGCGAGTCAATGAGCAGTTCTTC. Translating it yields CASSQDSGARVNEQFF.

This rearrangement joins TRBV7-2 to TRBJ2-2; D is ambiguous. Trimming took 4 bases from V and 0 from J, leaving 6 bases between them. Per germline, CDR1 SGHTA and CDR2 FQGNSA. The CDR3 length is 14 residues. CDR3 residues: CASSSFSNTGELFF. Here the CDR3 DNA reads TGTGCCAGCAGCTCTTTTTCGAACACCGGGGAGCTGTTTTTT.

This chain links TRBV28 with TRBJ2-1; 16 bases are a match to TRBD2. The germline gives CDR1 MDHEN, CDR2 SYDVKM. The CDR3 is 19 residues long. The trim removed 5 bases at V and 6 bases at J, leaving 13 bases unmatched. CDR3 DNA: TGTGCCAGCAGTCTACTGGGGACTAGCGGGAGGGCCGGGGGCAATGAGCAGTTCTTC. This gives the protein CASSLLGTSGRAGGNEQFF.

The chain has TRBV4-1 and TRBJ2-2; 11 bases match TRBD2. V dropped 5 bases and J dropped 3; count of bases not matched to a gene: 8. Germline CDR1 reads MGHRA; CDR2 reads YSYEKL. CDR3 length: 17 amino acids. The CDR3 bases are TGCGCCAGCAGCAAAAGACTAGCGGGATTGTACACCGGGGAGCTGTTTTTT. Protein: CASSKRLAGLYTGELFF.

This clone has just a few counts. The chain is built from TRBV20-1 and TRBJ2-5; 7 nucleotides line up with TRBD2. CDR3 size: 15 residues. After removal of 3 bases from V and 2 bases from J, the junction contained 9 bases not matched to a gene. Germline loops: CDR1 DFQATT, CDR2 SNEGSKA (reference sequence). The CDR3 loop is CSASEGGSFQETQYF. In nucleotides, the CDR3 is TGCAGTGCTAGTGAAGGCGGGAGCTTTCAAGAGACCCAGTACTTC.

The CDR3 bases are TGTGCCAGTAGTTTGAGGAAGGGGAATCAGCCCCAGCATTTT. As protein: CASSLRKGNQPQHF. The chain recombines TRBV19 with TRBJ1-5, with D possibly being TRBD1 (5 bases). Trimming removed 5 bases from V and 4 bases from J, with 12 bases in between. The CDR3 sequence is 14 residues long. In germline, CDR1 is LNHDA, CDR2 SQIVND (reference sequence).

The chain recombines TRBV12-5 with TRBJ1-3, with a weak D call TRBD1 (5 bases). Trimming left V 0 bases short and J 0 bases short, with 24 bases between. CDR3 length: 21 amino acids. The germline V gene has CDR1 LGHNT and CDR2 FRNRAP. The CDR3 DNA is TGTGCTAGTGGTTTGGTACTCGACCCGGCCGACAGAGCCCACTCTGGAAACACCATATATTTT. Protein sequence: CASGLVLDPADRAHSGNTIYF.

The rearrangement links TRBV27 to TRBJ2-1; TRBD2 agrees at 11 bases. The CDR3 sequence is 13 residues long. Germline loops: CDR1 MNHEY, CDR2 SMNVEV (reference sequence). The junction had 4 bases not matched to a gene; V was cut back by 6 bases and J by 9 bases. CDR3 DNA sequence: TGTGCCAGCAGGACTAGCGGGACCGGTGAGCAGTTCTTC. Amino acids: CASRTSGTGEQFF.

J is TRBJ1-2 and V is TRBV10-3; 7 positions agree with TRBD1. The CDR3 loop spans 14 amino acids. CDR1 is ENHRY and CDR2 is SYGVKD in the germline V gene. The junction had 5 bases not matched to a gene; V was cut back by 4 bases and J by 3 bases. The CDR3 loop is CAISGRGLDYGYTF. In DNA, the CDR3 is TGTGCCATCAGTGGGAGGGGGCTTGACTATGGCTACACCTTC.

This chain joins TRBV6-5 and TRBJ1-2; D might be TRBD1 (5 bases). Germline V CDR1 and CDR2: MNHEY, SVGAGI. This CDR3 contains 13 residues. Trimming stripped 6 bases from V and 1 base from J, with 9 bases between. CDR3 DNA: TGTGCCAGCAGGACGGACAATAACTATGGCTACACCTTC. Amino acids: CASRTDNNYGYTF.

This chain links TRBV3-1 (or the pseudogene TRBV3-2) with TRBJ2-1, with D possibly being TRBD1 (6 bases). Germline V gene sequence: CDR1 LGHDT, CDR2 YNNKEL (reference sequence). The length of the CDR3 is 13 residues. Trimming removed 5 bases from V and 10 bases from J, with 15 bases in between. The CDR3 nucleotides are TGTGCCAGCAGCAAATCCAGGGGAGTGGAGCAGTTCTTC. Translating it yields CASSKSRGVEQFF.

This chain's CDR3 is CASSLGEAYSPLHF. In DNA, the CDR3 is TGTGCCAGCAGCTTAGGGGAGGCGTATTCACCCCTCCACTTT. This chain joins TRBV7-9 and TRBJ1-6; D is uncertain. The germline V gene has CDR1 SEHNR and CDR2 FQNEAQ (reference sequence). The length of the CDR3 is 14 residues. V dropped 1 base and J dropped 8 bases, with 9 bases sitting between them.

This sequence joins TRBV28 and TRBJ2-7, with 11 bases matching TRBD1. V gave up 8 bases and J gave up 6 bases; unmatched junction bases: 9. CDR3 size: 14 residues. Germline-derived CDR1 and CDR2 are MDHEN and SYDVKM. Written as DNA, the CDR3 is TGTGCCAGCCATGGGACAGGGGGAAATAGCGAGCAGTACTTC. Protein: CASHGTGGNSEQYF.

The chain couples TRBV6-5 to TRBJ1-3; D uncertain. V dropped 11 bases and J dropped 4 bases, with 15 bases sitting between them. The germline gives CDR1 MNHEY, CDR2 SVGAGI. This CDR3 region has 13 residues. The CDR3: CAAGTPGGNTIYF. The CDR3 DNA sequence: TGTGCCGCAGGAACGCCGGGAGGAAACACCATATATTTT.

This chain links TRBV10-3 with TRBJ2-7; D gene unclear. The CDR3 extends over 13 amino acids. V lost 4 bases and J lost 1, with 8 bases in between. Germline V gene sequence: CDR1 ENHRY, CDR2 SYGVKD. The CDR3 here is CAISGFLSYEQYF. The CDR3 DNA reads TGTGCCATCAGTGGTTTCCTATCCTACGAGCAGTACTTC.

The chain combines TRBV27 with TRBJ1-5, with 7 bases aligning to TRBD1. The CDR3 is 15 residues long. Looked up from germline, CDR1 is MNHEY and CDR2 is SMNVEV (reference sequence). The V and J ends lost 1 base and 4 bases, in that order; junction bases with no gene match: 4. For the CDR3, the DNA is TGTGCCAGCAGTTTATTGGGACAGCGTAATCAGCCCCAGCATTTT. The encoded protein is CASSLLGQRNQPQHF.

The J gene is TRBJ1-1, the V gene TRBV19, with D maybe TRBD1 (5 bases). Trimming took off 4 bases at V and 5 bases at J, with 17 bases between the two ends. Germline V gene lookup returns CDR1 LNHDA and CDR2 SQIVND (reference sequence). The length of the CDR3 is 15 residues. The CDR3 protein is CASSTGGGGRTEAFF. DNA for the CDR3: TGTGCCAGTAGTACTGGTGGGGGAGGAAGGACTGAAGCTTTCTTT.

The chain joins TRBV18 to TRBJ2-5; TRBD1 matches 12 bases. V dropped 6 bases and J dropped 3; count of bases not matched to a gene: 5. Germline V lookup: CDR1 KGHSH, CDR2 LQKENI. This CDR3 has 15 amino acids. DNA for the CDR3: TGTGCCAGCTCTCAGGGACAGGGGGCCGAAGAGACCCAGTACTTC. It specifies CASSQGQGAEETQYF.

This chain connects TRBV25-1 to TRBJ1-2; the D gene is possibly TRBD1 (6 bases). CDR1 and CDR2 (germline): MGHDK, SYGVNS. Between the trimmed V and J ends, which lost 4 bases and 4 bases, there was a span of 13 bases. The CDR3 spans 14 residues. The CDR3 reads CASSADTGTYGYTF. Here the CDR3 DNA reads TGTGCCAGCAGTGCAGACACAGGGACCTATGGCTACACCTTC.

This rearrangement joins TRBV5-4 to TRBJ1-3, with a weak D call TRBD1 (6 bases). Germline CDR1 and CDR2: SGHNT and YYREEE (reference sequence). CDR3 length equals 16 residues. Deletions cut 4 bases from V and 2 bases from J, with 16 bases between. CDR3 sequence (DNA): TGTGCCAGCAGCCCTAGCAGCAGGGGCACTGGAAACACCATATATTTT. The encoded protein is CASSPSSRGTGNTIYF. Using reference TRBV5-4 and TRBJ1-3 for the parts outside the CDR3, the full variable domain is ETGVTQSPTHLIKTRGQQVTLRCSSQSGHNTVSWYQQALGQGPQFIFQYYREEENGRGNFPPRFSGLQFPNYSSELNVNALELDDSALYLCASSPSSRGTGNTIYFGEGSWLTVV.